Below, 5 T cell receptor beta chains from the same sample are listed, as sequenced in a study of T cells after yellow fever vaccination. TCRdb redid the calling of the 5' RACE reads with MiXCR, one entry per CDR3 protein. Of about 240,000 distinct CDR3 sequences in the sample, less than 9% were seen once. The sequences come from CD4+ T cells sorted from PBMCs, collected 15 days after the yellow fever booster vaccination. All receptors come from a man aged 25-45 years who received the YFV17D yellow fever vaccine.

This clonotype turned up a few times. The rearrangement uses TRBV5-6 and TRBJ2-5; D possibly corresponds to TRBD1 (5 bases). Trimming shortened V by 1 base and J by 7 bases, and 8 bases separated the two germline ends. CDR1 is SGHDT and CDR2 is YYEEEE in the germline V gene. The CDR3 totals 12 residues. In nucleotides, the CDR3 is TGTGCCAGCAGCTTGTACGACAGGACCCAGTACTTC. Its protein is CASSLYDRTQYF.

The table lists this clonotype with many counts. Here the CDR3 reads CASSPRDRTYEQYF. CDR3 DNA: TGTGCCAGCAGCCCCCGGGACCGAACCTACGAGCAGTACTTC. J is TRBJ2-7 and V is TRBV9; D may be TRBD1 or TRBD2 (5 bases each). V lost 4 bases to trimming and J lost 2 bases, with 13 bases between them. Germline values: CDR1 SGDLS, CDR2 YYNGEE. The CDR3 loop spans 14 amino acids.

This clonotype was found many times. V is TRBV15 and J is TRBJ2-1; D gene ambiguous. The CDR3 length is 16 residues. V was pared by 3 bases and J by 0 bases, with 12 bases between. Per germline, CDR1 LNHNV and CDR2 YYDKDF (reference sequence). CDR3 sequence reads: CATSSSLRSSYNEQFF. The CDR3 DNA is TGTGCCACCAGCAGCTCCCTCCGGAGCTCCTACAATGAGCAGTTCTTC.

Notes on this clonotype: A much more abundant neighbour one base away suggests this may be a read error. V usage is TRBV27 and J usage is TRBJ1-2; the match to TRBD1 covers 9 bases. Germline lookup yields CDR1 MNHEY and CDR2 SMNVEV (reference sequence). CDR3 length: 13 residues. J gave up 8 bases and V 5 bases, and 6 bases lay outside the gene matches. DNA for the CDR3: TGTGCCAGCAGTCACAGGGGGCAGGAAGGCTACACCTTC. The encoded protein is CASSHRGQEGYTF.

This clonotype has more than one count but fewer than ten. V is TRBV6-2 or TRBV6-3 and J is TRBJ2-1; the match to TRBD1 covers 9 bases. Germline V lookup: CDR1 MNHEY, CDR2 SVGEGT. Trimming at V came to 5 bases and at J to 3 bases, leaving 17 bases not matched to a gene. The CDR3 consists of 19 residues. CDR3 amino acids: CASSLRDRERIEYYNEQFF. The CDR3 coding sequence is TGTGCCAGCAGTCTCCGGGACAGGGAGAGGATAGAATACTACAATGAGCAGTTCTTC.